This is a list of T cell receptor beta chains from one sample in a study of T cells in Graves' hyperthyroidism and ophthalmopathy. TCRdb redid the calling of the multiplex PCR reads with MiXCR, one entry per CDR3 protein. The sample consists of roughly 570,000 distinct CDR3 sequences, about 43% of them appearing once. The sample was peripheral blood or thyroid tissue (not recorded which). The receptors were sampled from a woman in her late teens or twenties with Graves' hyperthyroidism. The CDR3 runs from the conserved cysteine through the conserved F or W. The D gene is left open where the match is weak. Clone size is given for some rows only: seen once, a few or many times, or a class if the clone is expanded.

v_call	clone_size	j_call	d_call	cdr3_length	cdr3_nt	cdr3_aa
TRBV12-3/TRBV12-4	NA	TRBJ2-3	NA	12	TGTGCCTCACGGACACTCACAGATACGCAGTATTTT	CASRTLTDTQYF
TRBV2	NA	TRBJ2-1	NA	15	TGTGCCACCAGTGGAACATCCGGATCCTACAATGAGCAGTTCTTC	CATSGTSGSYNEQFF
TRBV29-1	NA	TRBJ2-7	NA	16	TGCAGCGTTGATCCCCCAGAGGGAGGCTCCTACAATGAGCAGTACTTC	CSVDPPEGGSYNEQYF
TRBV6-5	many	TRBJ2-7	NA	13	TGTGCCAGCAGCCACAGGGTATCTAACGAGCAGTACTTC	CASSHRVSNEQYF
TRBV7-9	many	TRBJ1-2	TRBD1	13	TGTGCCAGCAGCTTATCCGGACAGGATGGCTACACCTTC	CASSLSGQDGYTF
TRBV18	few	TRBJ2-2	NA	15	TGTGCCAGCTCACCTCGCAGGATTAACACCGGGGAGCTGTTTTTT	CASSPRRINTGELFF
TRBV12-3/TRBV12-4	NA	TRBJ2-6	NA	15	TGTGCCAGCAGTCCCTGGGGTAGCGGGGCCAACGTCCTGACTTTC	CASSPWGSGANVLTF
TRBV20-1	NA	TRBJ2-7	TRBD2	16	TGCAGTGCTAGAGACGCAATAGCGGGAGGGCCCCACGAGCAGTACTTC	CSARDAIAGGPHEQYF
TRBV4-1	few	TRBJ2-2	TRBD1	18	TGCGCCAGCAGCCCCCACCCGCTGGGGACAGTTTCCCTCGGGGAGCTGTTTTTT	CASSPHPLGTVSLGELFF
TRBV2	NA	TRBJ2-1	TRBD1	19	TGTGCCAGCAGCGTCGGGACAGGGGGCTTGTTAGCGGGAGAGGGTGAGCAGTTCTTC	CASSVGTGGLLAGEGEQFF
TRBV20-1	once	TRBJ2-5	NA	14	TGCAGTGCTAGGGAAGGGACGCCGCAAGAGACCCAGTACTTC	CSAREGTPQETQYF
TRBV29-1	NA	TRBJ1-2	NA	12	TGCAGCAGATCAGGTTTCGACTATGGCTACACCTTC	CSRSGFDYGYTF
TRBV2	many	TRBJ1-2	TRBD1	15	TGTGCCAGCAGCGTGGGACAGGACAATAACTATGGCTACACCTTC	CASSVGQDNNYGYTF
TRBV9	NA	TRBJ1-1	NA	14	TGTGCCAGCAGCTTAACCCACCAGAACACTGAAGCTTTCTTT	CASSLTHQNTEAFF
TRBV7-8	NA	TRBJ1-5	TRBD1	15	TGTGCCAGCAGCTTAGCGGTCCCAGGGGGGCAGCCCCAGCATTTT	CASSLAVPGGQPQHF
TRBV24-1	NA	TRBJ1-6	TRBD1	14	TGTGCCACCAGTGATTTGGCAGGGGGTTCACCCCTCCACTTT	CATSDLAGGSPLHF
TRBV2	many	TRBJ2-7	TRBD2	13	TGTGCCAGCAGTGAACGGCTAGCGGACGAGCAGTACTTC	CASSERLADEQYF
TRBV29-1	many	TRBJ1-1	NA	15	TGCAGCGTTGAAGGAAAATCAGGATGGGACACTGAAGCTTTCTTT	CSVEGKSGWDTEAFF
TRBV2	once	TRBJ1-2	NA	12	TGTGCCAGCAGTGAAGGACAGGCAGGCTACACCTTC	CASSEGQAGYTF
TRBV9	NA	TRBJ2-7	TRBD2	13	TGTGCCAGCAGCGTAGCTAGCGGGATTGAGCAGTACTTC	CASSVASGIEQYF
TRBV4-1	many	TRBJ1-2	NA	15	TGCGCCAGCAGCCAGGGAGAGGGTCTCTTCTATGGCTACACCTTC	CASSQGEGLFYGYTF
TRBV5-1	NA	TRBJ1-4	NA	15	TGCGCCAGCCAACATGGAGCTGGGGGAAGGGAAAAACTGTTTTTT	CASQHGAGGREKLFF
TRBV7-2	many	TRBJ2-7	NA	17	TGTGCCAGCAGCTTAGATCGAATGGTATACACCTCCTACGAGCAGTACTTC	CASSLDRMVYTSYEQYF
TRBV7-2	NA	TRBJ2-2	NA	12	TGTGCCAGCAGCCAAAACACCGGGGAGCTGTACTTC	CASSQNTGELYF
TRBV20-1	NA	TRBJ1-1	NA	13	TGCAGTTTGGTGACAGTTTCGAACACTGAAGCTTTCTTT	CSLVTVSNTEAFF
TRBV2	NA	TRBJ2-7	NA	15	TGTGCCAGCAGTTTTTTGGGGGACAACTCCTACGAGCAGTACTTC	CASSFLGDNSYEQYF
TRBV6-1	NA	TRBJ2-5	TRBD2	15	TGTGCCAGCTCATCACCGACTAGCGGGTGGGACACCCAGTACTTC	CASSSPTSGWDTQYF
TRBV6-6	many	TRBJ2-7	TRBD2	14	TGTGCCAGCAGTTACTCGCGGGAGGACTACGAGCAGTACTTC	CASSYSREDYEQYF
TRBV7-2	NA	TRBJ1-1	NA	16	TGTGCCAGCAGCACAGGCCAGGGGAGCAGGAACACTGAAGCTTTCTTT	CASSTGQGSRNTEAFF
TRBV2	NA	TRBJ1-1	NA	14	TGTGCCAGCATTTTCCCGGGGCGAGCCACTGAAGCTTTCTTT	CASIFPGRATEAFF
TRBV20-1	NA	TRBJ1-1	TRBD1	12	TGCAGTGCAAAGGACAGGGGGACTGAAGCTTTCTTT	CSAKDRGTEAFF
TRBV7-2	NA	TRBJ2-3	TRBD1	18	TGTGCCAGCAGACATCCGGGACAGGGGGTTGGTATGTCGGATACGCAGTATTTT	CASRHPGQGVGMSDTQYF
TRBV20-1	NA	TRBJ2-6	NA	18	TGCAGTGCTAGTGGTTCCCGGGACCGAAGCTCTGGGGCCAACGTCCTGACTTTC	CSASGSRDRSSGANVLTF
TRBV2	NA	TRBJ2-3	NA	12	TGTGCCAGCAGTGGTCCTTCTGATACGCAGTATTTT	CASSGPSDTQYF
TRBV7-2	NA	TRBJ2-3	TRBD1	16	TGTGCCAGCAGCCCCTGGGACAGCTCCGAGGAAGATACGCAGTATTTT	CASSPWDSSEEDTQYF
TRBV6-5	many	TRBJ2-2	TRBD2	15	TGTGCCAGCAGTTTGCCTAGCGGCATCTCGGGGGAGCTGTTTTTT	CASSLPSGISGELFF
TRBV2	NA	TRBJ2-2	NA	17	TGTGCCAGCAGTGAAGCTCGGGGTTCCAGGAACACCGGGGAGCTGTTTTTT	CASSEARGSRNTGELFF
TRBV24-1	NA	TRBJ2-7	NA	16	TGTGCCACCAGTGATTCGGGGGGCATAAGCTCCTACGAGCAGTACTTC	CATSDSGGISSYEQYF
TRBV29-1	NA	TRBJ2-2	NA	12	TGCAGCACGTGGGGGCGTCCCGGGGAGCTGTTTTTT	CSTWGRPGELFF
TRBV19	NA	TRBJ2-3	TRBD2	16	TGTGCCAGTAGACGAGCGGGAGGGTGGGGCACAGATACGCAGTATTTT	CASRRAGGWGTDTQYF
TRBV29-1	once	TRBJ2-5	TRBD1	12	TGCAGCGTTCCCGGACAGGGGGAGACCCAGTACTTC	CSVPGQGETQYF
TRBV20-1	many	TRBJ1-1	TRBD1	16	TGCAGTGCTAGAGATCAGGGCAGGGGGCGCGCTGCTGAAGCTTTCTTT	CSARDQGRGRAAEAFF
TRBV7-2	many	TRBJ1-2	TRBD1	13	TGTGCCAGCAGCCCAGACAGGGGTATGGGCTACACCTTC	CASSPDRGMGYTF
TRBV12-3/TRBV12-4	NA	TRBJ2-2	TRBD1	15	TGTGCCAGCAGTTCGGGACAGGGTTTCACCGGGGAGCTGTTTTTT	CASSSGQGFTGELFF
TRBV5-6	few	TRBJ2-2	NA	16	TGTGCCAGCAGCTTCGTACAGGGCGCGAACACCGGGGAGCTGTTTTTT	CASSFVQGANTGELFF
TRBV20-1	many	TRBJ2-5	TRBD2	18	TGCAGTGCTAGCTATATCGGGGGGGATAGCGGGAGTGGCGAGACCCAGTACTTC	CSASYIGGDSGSGETQYF
TRBV11-2	many	TRBJ1-4	NA	15	TGTGCCAGCAGCCCATCAGGGGCAAGAGGTGAAAAACTGTTTTTT	CASSPSGARGEKLFF
TRBV10-3	NA	TRBJ1-1	NA	14	TGTGCCAGCAGTGAATGTTTTGCCAGGGCTGAAGCTTTCTTT	CASSECFARAEAFF